This T cell receptor beta chain is drawn from a study of shared clonotypes between healthy human individuals. Study summary: Three CD4 naive, three CD4 memory, two CD8 naive and one CD8 memory plate were used per donor.

TCRdb's copy holds only in-frame clones and misses some; the assay was immunoSEQ multiplex PCR. The sample includes hundreds of thousands of clones, roughly 98% seen only once; the top ten take 0.3%. Remarks on this clone: Antigen: not known.

Naive CD8 cells comprised CD45RO-negative, CCR7-positively selected cells, excluding terminally differentiated effector memory CD45RA+ cells. Overall study findings and caveats: Clonotype sharing levels among donors were expected to vary with sequencing depth. In contrast to clonotypes shared by all four donors, non-shared clonotypes had lower generation probabilities. A handful of donors showed sharing of approximately 5% of naive CD4 clonotypes.

The CDR3 consists of 17 residues. Trimming stripped 5 bases from V and 6 bases from J, with 25 bases between. Germline CDR1 is MNHEY and CDR2 is SMNVEV (reference sequence). The material sequenced was naive CD8+ T cells sorted from blood. The TCR was taken from a man under 40 in good health. V and J are TRBV27 and TRBJ1-1; D call uncertain. As DNA, the CDR3 is TGTGCCAGCAGTCTCACTATTTTGGGGATAACTGGGGCTGAAGCTTTCTTT. It is translated as CASSLTILGITGAEAFF.